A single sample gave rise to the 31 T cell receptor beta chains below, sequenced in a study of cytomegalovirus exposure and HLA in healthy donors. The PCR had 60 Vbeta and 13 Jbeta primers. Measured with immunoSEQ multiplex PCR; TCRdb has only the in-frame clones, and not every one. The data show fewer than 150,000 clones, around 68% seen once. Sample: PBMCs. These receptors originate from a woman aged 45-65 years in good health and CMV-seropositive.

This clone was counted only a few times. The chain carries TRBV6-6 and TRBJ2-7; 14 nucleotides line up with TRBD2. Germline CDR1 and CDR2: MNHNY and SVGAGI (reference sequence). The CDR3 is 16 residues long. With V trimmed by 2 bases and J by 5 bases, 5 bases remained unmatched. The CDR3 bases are TGTGCCAGCAGTTACCGCCGGACTAGCGGGAGGAACGAGCAGTACTTC. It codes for CASSYRRTSGRNEQYF.

The CDR3 protein is CASSQDRLNTEAFF. Written as DNA, the CDR3 is TGTGCCAGCAGCCAGGACAGACTAAACACTGAAGCTTTCTTT. The chain carries TRBV7-9 and TRBJ1-1, with TRBD1 as a possible D gene (6 bases). The CDR3 extends over 14 amino acids. In germline, CDR1 is SEHNR, CDR2 FQNEAQ (reference sequence). Trimming cost V 5 bases and J 2 bases, with 12 bases left between them.

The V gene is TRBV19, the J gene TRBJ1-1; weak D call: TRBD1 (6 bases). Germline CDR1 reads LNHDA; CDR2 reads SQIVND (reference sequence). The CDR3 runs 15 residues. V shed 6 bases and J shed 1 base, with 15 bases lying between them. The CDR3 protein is CASSLQDSRNTEAFF. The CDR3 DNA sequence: TGTGCCAGTAGCCTCCAGGACAGCCGGAACACTGAAGCTTTCTTT.

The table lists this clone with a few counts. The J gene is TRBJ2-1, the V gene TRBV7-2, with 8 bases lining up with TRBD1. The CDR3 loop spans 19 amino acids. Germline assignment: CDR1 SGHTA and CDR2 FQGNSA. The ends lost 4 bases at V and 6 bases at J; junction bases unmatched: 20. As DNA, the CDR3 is TGTGCCAGCAGCTCAAGGGCCGGGACAGGCCGTATCGCCTCCAATGAGCAGTTCTTC. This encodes CASSSRAGTGRIASNEQFF.

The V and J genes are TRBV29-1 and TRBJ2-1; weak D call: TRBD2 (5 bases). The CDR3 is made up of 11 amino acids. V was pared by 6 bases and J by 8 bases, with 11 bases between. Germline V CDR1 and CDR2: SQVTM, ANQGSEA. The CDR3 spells CSVGSGDEQFF. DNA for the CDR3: TGCAGCGTGGGATCCGGGGATGAGCAGTTCTTC.

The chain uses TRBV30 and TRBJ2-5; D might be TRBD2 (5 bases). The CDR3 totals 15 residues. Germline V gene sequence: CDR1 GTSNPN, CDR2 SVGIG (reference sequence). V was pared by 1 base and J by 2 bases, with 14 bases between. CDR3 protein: CAWSGRRRRQETQYF. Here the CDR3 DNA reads TGTGCCTGGAGTGGGAGACGGAGGAGGCAAGAGACCCAGTACTTC.

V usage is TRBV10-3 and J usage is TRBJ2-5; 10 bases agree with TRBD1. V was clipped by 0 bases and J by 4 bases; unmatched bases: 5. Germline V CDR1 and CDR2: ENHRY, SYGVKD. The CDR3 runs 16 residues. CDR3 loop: CAISESGTGAGETQYF. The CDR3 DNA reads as TGTGCCATCAGTGAGTCAGGGACAGGGGCGGGAGAGACCCAGTACTTC.

The CDR3 DNA is TGTGCCAGCTCACCACTTATAGATACGCAGTATTTT. Translation gives CASSPLIDTQYF. The genes are TRBV18 and TRBJ2-3; D is unresolved. With 1 base removed from V and 5 bases from J, the gap between germline ends came to 4 bases. Germline assignment: CDR1 KGHSH and CDR2 LQKENI. This CDR3 spans 12 amino acids.

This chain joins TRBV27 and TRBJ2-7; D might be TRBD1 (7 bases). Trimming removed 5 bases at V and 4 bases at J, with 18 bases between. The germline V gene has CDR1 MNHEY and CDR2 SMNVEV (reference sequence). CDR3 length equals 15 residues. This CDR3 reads CASSPEGAPGYEQYF. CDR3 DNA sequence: TGTGCCAGCAGTCCGGAGGGGGCCCCGGGATACGAGCAGTACTTC.

The CDR3 DNA reads as TGTGCCAGCAGTGCAGGGGGGCCCCAGCATTTT. Translated, it gives CASSAGGPQHF. The chain has TRBV6-6 and TRBJ1-5; 7 bases fit TRBD1. V lost 5 bases, J lost 9 bases, and 1 base stayed unmatched. The CDR3 is 11 amino acids. CDR1 is MNHNY, CDR2 SVGAGI, per germline (reference sequence).

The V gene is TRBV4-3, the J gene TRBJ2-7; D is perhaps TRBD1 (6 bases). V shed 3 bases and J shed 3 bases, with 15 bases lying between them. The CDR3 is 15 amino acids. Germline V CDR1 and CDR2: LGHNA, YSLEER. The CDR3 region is CASSQHRDTRYEQYF. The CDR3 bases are TGCGCCAGCAGCCAGCACCGGGACACTCGCTACGAGCAGTACTTC.

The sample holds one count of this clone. CDR3: CASSWTGENEQFF. The DNA of the CDR3 is TGTGCCAGCAGCTGGACAGGGGAGAATGAGCAGTTCTTC. The rearrangement links TRBV11-2 to TRBJ2-1, with 9 bases identical to TRBD1. This CDR3 is built from 13 residues. The ends lost 4 bases at V and 7 bases at J; junction bases unmatched: 2. Germline CDR1 reads SGHAT; CDR2 reads FQNNGV.

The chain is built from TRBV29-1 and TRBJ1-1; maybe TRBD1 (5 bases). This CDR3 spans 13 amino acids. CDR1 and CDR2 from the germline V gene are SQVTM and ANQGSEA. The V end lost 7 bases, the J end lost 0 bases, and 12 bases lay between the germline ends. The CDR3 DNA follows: TGCAGCGCCAGGGCTGGGATGAACACTGAAGCTTTCTTT. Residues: CSARAGMNTEAFF.

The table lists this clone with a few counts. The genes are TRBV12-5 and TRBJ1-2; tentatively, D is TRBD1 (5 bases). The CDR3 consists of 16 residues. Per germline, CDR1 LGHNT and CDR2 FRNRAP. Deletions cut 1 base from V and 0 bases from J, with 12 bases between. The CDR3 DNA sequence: TGTGCTAGTGGTTTGGAAGGGACGGGAGCTAACTATGGCTACACCTTC. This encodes CASGLEGTGANYGYTF.

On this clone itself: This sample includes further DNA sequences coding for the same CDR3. CDR3 in DNA: TGTGCCAGCAGGCCTAGCGGAGGGGAGACCCAGTACTTC. It specifies CASRPSGGETQYF. The rearrangement joins TRBV6-5 to TRBJ2-5, with 7 bases matching TRBD2. This CDR3 has 13 amino acids. The germline gives CDR1 MNHEY, CDR2 SVGAGI. Trimming took 6 bases from V and 5 from J; bases not matched to a gene: 6.

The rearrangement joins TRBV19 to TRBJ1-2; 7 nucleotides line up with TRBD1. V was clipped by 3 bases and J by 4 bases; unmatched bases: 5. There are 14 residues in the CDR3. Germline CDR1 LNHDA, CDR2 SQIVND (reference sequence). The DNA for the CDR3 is TGTGCCAGTAGTATCAGGGGGTTATCCTATGGCTACACCTTC. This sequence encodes CASSIRGLSYGYTF.

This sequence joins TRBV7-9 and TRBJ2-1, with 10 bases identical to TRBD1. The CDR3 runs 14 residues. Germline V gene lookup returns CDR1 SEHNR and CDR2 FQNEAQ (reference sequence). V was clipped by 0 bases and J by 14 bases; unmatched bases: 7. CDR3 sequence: CASSLAVDRGREFF. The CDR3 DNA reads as TGTGCCAGCAGCTTAGCGGTCGACAGGGGGCGAGAGTTCTTC. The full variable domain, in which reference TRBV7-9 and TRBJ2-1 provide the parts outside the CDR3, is DTGVSQNPRHKITKRGQNVTFRCDPISEHNRLYWYRQTLGQGPEFLTYFQNEAQLEKSRLLSDRFSAERPKGSFSTLEIQRTEQGDSAMYLCASSLAVDRGREFFGPGTRLTVL.

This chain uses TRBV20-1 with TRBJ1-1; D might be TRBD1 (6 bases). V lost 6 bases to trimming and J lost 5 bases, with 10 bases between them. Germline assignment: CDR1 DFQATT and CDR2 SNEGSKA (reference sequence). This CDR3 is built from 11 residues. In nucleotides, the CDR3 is TGCAGTGCCGTTGGACAGACTGAAGCTTTCTTT. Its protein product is CSAVGQTEAFF.

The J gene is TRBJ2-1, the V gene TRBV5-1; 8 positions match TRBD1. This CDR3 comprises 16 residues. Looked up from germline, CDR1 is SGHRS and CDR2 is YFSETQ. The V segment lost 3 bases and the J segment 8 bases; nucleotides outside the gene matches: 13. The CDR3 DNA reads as TGCGCCAGCAGCTCAGCCCCCGGGACAGGCAGCTATGAGCAGTTCTTC. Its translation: CASSSAPGTGSYEQFF.

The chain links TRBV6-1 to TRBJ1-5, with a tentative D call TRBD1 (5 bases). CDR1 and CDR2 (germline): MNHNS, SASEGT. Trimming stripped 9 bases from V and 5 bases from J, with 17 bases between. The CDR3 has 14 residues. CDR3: CASAPLEGYQPQHF. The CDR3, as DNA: TGTGCCAGTGCTCCATTGGAGGGGTATCAGCCCCAGCATTTT.

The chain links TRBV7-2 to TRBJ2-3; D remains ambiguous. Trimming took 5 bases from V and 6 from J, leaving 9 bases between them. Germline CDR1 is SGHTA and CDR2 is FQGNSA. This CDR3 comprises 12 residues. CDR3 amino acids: CASSLLLDTQYF. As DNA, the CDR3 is TGTGCCAGCAGCCTTCTTTTGGATACGCAGTATTTT.

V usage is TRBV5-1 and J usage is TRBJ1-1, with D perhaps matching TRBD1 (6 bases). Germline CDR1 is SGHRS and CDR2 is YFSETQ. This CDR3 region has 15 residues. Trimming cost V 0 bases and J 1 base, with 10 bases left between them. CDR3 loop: CASSLVGAKNTEAFF. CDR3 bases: TGCGCCAGCAGCTTGGTGGGGGCGAAGAACACTGAAGCTTTCTTT.

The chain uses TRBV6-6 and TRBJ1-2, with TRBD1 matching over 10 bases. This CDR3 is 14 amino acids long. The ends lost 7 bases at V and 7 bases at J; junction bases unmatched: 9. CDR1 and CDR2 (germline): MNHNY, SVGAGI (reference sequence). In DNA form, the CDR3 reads TGTGCCAGCACTCCGACAGGGGGCTTCGGTGGCTACACCTTC. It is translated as CASTPTGGFGGYTF.

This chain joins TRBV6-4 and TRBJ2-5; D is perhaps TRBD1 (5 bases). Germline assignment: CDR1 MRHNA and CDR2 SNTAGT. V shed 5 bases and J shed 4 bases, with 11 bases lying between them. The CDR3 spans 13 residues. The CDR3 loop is CASSLFQGETQYF. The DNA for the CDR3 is TGTGCCAGCAGTCTTTTTCAGGGAGAGACCCAGTACTTC.

CDR3 nucleotide sequence: TGTGCCAGCTCATACCCGACAGGCTCCTACAATGAGCAGTTCTTC. As protein: CASSYPTGSYNEQFF. The chain joins TRBV18 to TRBJ2-1; D perhaps matches TRBD1 (6 bases). The V and J ends lost 5 bases and 0 bases respectively, with 11 bases between them. The germline CDR1 and CDR2 sequences are KGHSH and LQKENI. CDR3 size: 15 residues. The whole variable domain, filled in from reference TRBV18 and TRBJ2-1, reads NAGVMQNPRHLVRRRGQEARLRCSPMKGHSHVYWYRQLPEEGLKFMVYLQKENIIDESGMPKERFSAEFPKEGPSILRIQQVVRGDSAAYFCASSYPTGSYNEQFFGPGTRLTVL.

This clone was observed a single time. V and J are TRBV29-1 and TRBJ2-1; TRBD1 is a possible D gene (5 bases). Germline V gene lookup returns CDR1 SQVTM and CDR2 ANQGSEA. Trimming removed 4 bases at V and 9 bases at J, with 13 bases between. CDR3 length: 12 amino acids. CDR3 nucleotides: TGCAGCGTTGTTCAGGGCGCAGGTGAGCAGTTCTTC. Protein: CSVVQGAGEQFF.

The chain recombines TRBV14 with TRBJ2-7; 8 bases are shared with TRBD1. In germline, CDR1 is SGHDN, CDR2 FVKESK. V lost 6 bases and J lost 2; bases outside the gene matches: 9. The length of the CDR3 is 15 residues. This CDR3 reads CASSLTGTGTYEQYF. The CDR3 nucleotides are TGTGCCAGCAGTCTAACCGGGACAGGAACCTACGAGCAGTACTTC.

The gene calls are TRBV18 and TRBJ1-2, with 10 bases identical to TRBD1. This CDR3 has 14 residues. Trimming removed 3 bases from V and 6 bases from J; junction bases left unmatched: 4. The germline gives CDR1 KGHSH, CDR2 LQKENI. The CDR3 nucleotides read TGTGCCAGCTCACCGCCGGGACAGGGGAATGGCTACACCTTC. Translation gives CASSPPGQGNGYTF.

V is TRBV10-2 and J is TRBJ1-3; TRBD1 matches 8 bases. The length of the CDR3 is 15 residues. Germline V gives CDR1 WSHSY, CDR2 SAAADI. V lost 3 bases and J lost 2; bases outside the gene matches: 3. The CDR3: CASSDRTGTGNTIYF. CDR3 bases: TGCGCCAGCAGTGATAGGACAGGGACTGGAAACACCATATATTTT.

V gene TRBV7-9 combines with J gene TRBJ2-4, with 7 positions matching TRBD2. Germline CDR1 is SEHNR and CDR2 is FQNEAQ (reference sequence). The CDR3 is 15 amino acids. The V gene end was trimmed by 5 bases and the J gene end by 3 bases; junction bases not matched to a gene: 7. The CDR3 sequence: CASSGGEGGKNIQYF. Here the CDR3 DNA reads TGTGCCAGCAGCGGTGGGGAGGGCGGCAAAAACATTCAGTACTTC.

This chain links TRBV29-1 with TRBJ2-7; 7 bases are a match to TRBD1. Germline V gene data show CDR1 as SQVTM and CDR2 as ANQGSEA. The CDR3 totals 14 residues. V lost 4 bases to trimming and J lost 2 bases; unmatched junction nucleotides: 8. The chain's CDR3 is CSVGQGGDAYEQYF. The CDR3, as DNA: TGCAGCGTTGGACAGGGTGGGGACGCCTACGAGCAGTACTTC.